The 5 T cell receptor beta chains presented below share a single source sample, sequenced in a study of T cells after yellow fever vaccination. TCRdb called the 5' RACE reads again in MiXCR, with one record for every CDR3 protein. Here the sample spans about 550,000 distinct CDR3 sequences, 15% to 20% being singletons. This specimen consisted of PBMCs, obtained 15 days after the yellow fever booster vaccination. The source of these receptors is a young man who received the YFV17D yellow fever vaccine.

This chain links TRBV3-1 with TRBJ2-7; a possible D gene is TRBD1 (6 bases). Germline CDR1 LGHDT, CDR2 YNNKEL (reference sequence). CDR3 length: 13 residues. With 5 bases removed from V and 1 base from J, the gap between germline ends came to 9 bases. This CDR3 is CASSADSSYEQYF. DNA of the CDR3: TGTGCCAGCAGCGCGGACAGTTCCTACGAGCAGTACTTC.

This clonotype showed up just a few times. CDR3 DNA: TGTGCCACCAGTGATCTGTACAGGGTTCGCGCTTTCTTT. Translating gives CATSDLYRVRAFF. The rearrangement links TRBV24-1 to TRBJ1-1; a possible D gene is TRBD1 (6 bases). The germline V gene has CDR1 KGHDR and CDR2 SFDVKD. Between the trimmed V and J ends, which lost 3 bases and 11 bases, there was a span of 15 bases. The CDR3 consists of 13 residues.

J is TRBJ2-7 and V is TRBV5-6; perhaps TRBD1 as D (5 bases). CDR3 length: 15 residues. V dropped 3 bases and J dropped 2 bases, with 15 bases sitting between them. The germline V gene has CDR1 SGHDT and CDR2 YYEEEE. CDR3 in amino acids: CASSWALGQTYEQYF. CDR3 DNA: TGTGCCAGCAGCTGGGCGTTGGGGCAGACCTACGAGCAGTACTTC.

The chain couples TRBV2 to TRBJ2-1; D unresolved. Trimming took 4 bases from V and 5 from J, leaving 12 bases between them. This CDR3 has 14 residues. Per germline, CDR1 SNHLY and CDR2 FYNNEI. The DNA for the CDR3 is TGTGCCAGCAGTGGTATAACCCAGGACAATGAGCAGTTCTTC. This translates into CASSGITQDNEQFF.

V usage is TRBV15 and J usage is TRBJ2-7; D gene unclear. V lost 0 bases, J lost 2 bases, and 5 bases lay in between. Germline V gene lookup returns CDR1 LNHNV and CDR2 YYDKDF (reference sequence). The CDR3 runs 13 residues. In DNA form, the CDR3 reads TGTGCCACCAGCAGAGATACACCCTACGAGCAGTACTTC. Its translation is CATSRDTPYEQYF.